This T cell receptor (beta chain) was profiled in a study of monozygotic twins with inflammatory bowel disease. Study observations and caveats: Compared with healthy co-twins, IBD patients showed reduced TCRbeta repertoire diversity by inverse Simpson. IBD patients shared fewer clonotypes with other individuals than healthy twins, especially patients with disease activity signs.

TCRdb re-called the 5' RACE reads; every CDR3 protein appears as one record, without DNA. The table lists about 380,000 distinct CDR3 sequences. As to this clonotype: Its cognate antigen is unknown.

This TCR was recovered from a human donor with ulcerative colitis or Crohn's disease, or a healthy co-twin of an affected twin (not recorded which). Sample: blood.

CDR3 loop: CASSPPVQGARAFF. V is TRBV18 and J is TRBJ1-1; as DNA is missing, the TRBD1 call by TCRdb cannot be tested. This CDR3 region has 14 residues. Germline-derived CDR1 and CDR2 are KGHSH and LQKENI.